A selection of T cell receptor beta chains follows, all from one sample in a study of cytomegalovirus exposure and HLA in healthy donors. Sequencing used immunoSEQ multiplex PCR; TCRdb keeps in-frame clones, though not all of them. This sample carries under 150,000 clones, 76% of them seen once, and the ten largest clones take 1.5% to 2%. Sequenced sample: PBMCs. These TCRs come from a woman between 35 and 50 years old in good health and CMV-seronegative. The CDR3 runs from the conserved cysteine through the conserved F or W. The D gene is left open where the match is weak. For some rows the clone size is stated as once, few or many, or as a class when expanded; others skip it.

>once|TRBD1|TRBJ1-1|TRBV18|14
CASSRDRVRTEAFF
TGTGCCAGCTCACGCGACAGGGTACGGACTGAAGCTTTCTTT
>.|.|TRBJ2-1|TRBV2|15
CASSEQGPHNNEQFF
TGTGCCAGCAGTGAACAGGGTCCGCATAACAATGAGCAGTTCTTC
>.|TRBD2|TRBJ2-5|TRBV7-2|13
CASSTKAGGTQYF
TGTGCCAGCAGCACGAAGGCGGGGGGTACCCAGTACTTC
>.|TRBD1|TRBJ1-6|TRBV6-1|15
CASLLPTGHFSPLHF
TGTGCCAGTCTTTTACCGACAGGGCATTTCTCACCCCTCCACTTT
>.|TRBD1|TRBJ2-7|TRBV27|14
CASSFGDRPREQYF
TGTGCCAGCAGTTTTGGGGACAGGCCCCGCGAGCAGTACTTC
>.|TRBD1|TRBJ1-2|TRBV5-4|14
CASSSGQGAQGYTF
TGTGCCAGCAGCTCAGGACAGGGGGCGCAAGGCTACACCTTC
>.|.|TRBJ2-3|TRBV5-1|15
CASSPGFGGTDTQYF
TGCGCCAGCAGCCCGGGGTTCGGGGGCACAGATACGCAGTATTTT
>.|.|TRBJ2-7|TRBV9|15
CASSAAAGGTYEQYF
TGTGCCAGCAGCGCCGCCGCCGGGGGTACCTACGAGCAGTACTTC
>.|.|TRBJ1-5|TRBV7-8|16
CASSPRTDLSNQPQHF
TGTGCCAGCAGCCCCCGGACAGATCTAAGCAATCAGCCCCAGCATTTT
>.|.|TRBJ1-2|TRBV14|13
CASSQDYSGGYTF
TGTGCCAGCAGCCAAGATTATTCGGGAGGCTACACCTTC
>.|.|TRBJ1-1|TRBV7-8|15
CASNKRDGKNTEAFF
TGTGCCAGCAATAAGCGGGACGGAAAGAACACTGAAGCTTTCTTT
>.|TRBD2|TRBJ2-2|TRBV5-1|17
CASSLDAGGFGAGELFF
TGCGCCAGCAGCTTGGATGCGGGGGGATTCGGGGCCGGGGAGCTGTTTTTT
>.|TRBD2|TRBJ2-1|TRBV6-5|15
CASSPGLAAYNEQFF
TGTGCCAGCAGTCCGGGACTAGCGGCCTACAATGAGCAGTTCTTC
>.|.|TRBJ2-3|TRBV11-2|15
CASSFIGGSTDTQYF
TGTGCCAGCAGCTTTATCGGAGGGAGCACAGATACGCAGTATTTT
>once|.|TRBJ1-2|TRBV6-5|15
CASKHRDLTNYGYTF
TGTGCCAGCAAACACCGGGACTTGACTAACTATGGCTACACCTTC
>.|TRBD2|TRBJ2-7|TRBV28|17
CASSLRTSGGRSYEQYF
TGTGCCAGCAGTTTGCGGACTAGCGGGGGAAGGTCCTACGAGCAGTACTTC
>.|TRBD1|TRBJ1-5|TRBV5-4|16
CASSLRGDSSNQPQHF
TGTGCCAGCAGCTTAAGGGGGGACAGCTCGAATCAGCCCCAGCATTTT
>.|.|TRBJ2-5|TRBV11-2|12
CASSRSQETQYF
TGTGCCAGCTCGAGGTCCCAAGAGACCCAGTACTTC
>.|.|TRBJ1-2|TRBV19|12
CASSMFGEGYTF
TGTGCCAGTAGTATGTTCGGGGAGGGCTACACCTTC